These 19 T cell receptor beta chains share one sample of origin, sequenced in a study of blood T cell repertoires in COVID-19. Some clones are missing from TCRdb's copy, which holds only in-frame ones; the method was immunoSEQ multiplex PCR. The profile shows a few hundred thousand clones, approximately 88% of them singletons. The sequencing sample was made of peripheral blood. The receptors shown here come from a woman in her 70s with COVID-19, enrolled during active disease.

The chain has TRBV27 and TRBJ2-6; the D is unclear. The CDR3 loop spans 14 amino acids. Germline V gene data show CDR1 as MNHEY and CDR2 as SMNVEV (reference sequence). The V and J ends lost 5 bases and 0 bases respectively, with 5 bases between them. The CDR3 DNA sequence: TGTGCCAGCAGTACCTACTCTGGGGCCAACGTCCTGACTTTC. Its translation is CASSTYSGANVLTF.

This sequence joins TRBV6-5 and TRBJ1-5; TRBD1 is a possible D gene (5 bases). The V gene's germline CDR1 is MNHEY and CDR2 SVGAGI. CDR3 length: 12 residues. V dropped 10 bases and J dropped 7 bases, with 14 bases sitting between them. CDR3 in amino acids: CATRSGRQPQHF. The CDR3 DNA follows: TGTGCCACGAGATCAGGGAGGCAGCCCCAGCATTTT.

V is TRBV7-6 and J is TRBJ2-2, with D maybe TRBD2 (6 bases). Trimming shortened V by 2 bases and J by 1 base, and 14 bases separated the two germline ends. This CDR3 has 17 amino acids. The germline V gene has CDR1 SGHVS and CDR2 FNYEAQ. Written as DNA, the CDR3 is TGTGCCAGCAGCTTACAATCACTAGCAGGGAACACCGGGGAGCTGTTTTTT. Protein sequence: CASSLQSLAGNTGELFF.

Concerning this clone: An end of the junction differs from the germline gene, which may be a read error. This sequence joins TRBV7-7 and TRBJ2-2; D possibly corresponds to TRBD2 (5 bases). The CDR3 is made up of 15 amino acids. Per germline, CDR1 SSHAT and CDR2 FNYEAQ (reference sequence). The CDR3 is CASTPLRANTGELFF. Here the CDR3 DNA reads TGTGCTAGCACCCCGCTGAGGGCGAACACCGGGGAGCTGTTTTTT.

This chain connects TRBV7-2 to TRBJ1-5; 8 nucleotides align to TRBD1. Trimming cost V 1 base and J 4 bases; bases outside gene matches: 3. This CDR3 comprises 15 residues. The germline gives CDR1 SGHTA, CDR2 FQGNSA. CDR3 amino acids: CASSLGQGANQPQHF. The CDR3 coding sequence is TGTGCCAGCAGCTTAGGCCAGGGGGCAAATCAGCCCCAGCATTTT.

The genes are TRBV7-6 and TRBJ2-5; TRBD2 might be the D (6 bases). CDR3 length equals 15 residues. Germline V CDR1 and CDR2: SGHVS, FNYEAQ. The V and J ends lost 4 bases and 5 bases respectively, with 17 bases between them. The CDR3 protein is CASSSISGSAETQYF. In DNA form, the CDR3 reads TGTGCCAGCAGCTCCATCTCCGGGAGCGCGGAGACCCAGTACTTC.

This chain connects TRBV28 to TRBJ2-5; no clear D gene. V dropped 6 bases and J dropped 5 bases, with 7 bases sitting between them. Germline assignment: CDR1 MDHEN and CDR2 SYDVKM. The CDR3 spans 11 residues. CDR3: CASRFRETQYF. The CDR3 region has the DNA TGTGCCAGCAGATTTCGGGAGACCCAGTACTTC.

The V and J genes are TRBV30 and TRBJ1-4; TRBD1 aligns across 9 bases. This CDR3 is built from 13 residues. With V trimmed by 0 bases and J by 9 bases, 2 bases remained unmatched. The germline gives CDR1 GTSNPN, CDR2 SVGIG (reference sequence). The CDR3 nucleotides read TGTGCCTGGAGTGTACAGGGGGCAAAAAAACTGTTTTTT. It is translated as CAWSVQGAKKLFF.

This chain joins TRBV10-3 and TRBJ1-2; 7 nucleotides match TRBD1. After removal of 3 bases from V and 3 bases from J, the junction contained 10 bases not matched to a gene. This CDR3 has 16 residues. The germline gives CDR1 ENHRY, CDR2 SYGVKD. The CDR3 DNA reads as TGTGCCATCAGTGACTCGAACAGGGGCCTAGACTATGGCTACACCTTC. It specifies CAISDSNRGLDYGYTF.

The CDR3 coding sequence is TGCGCCAGCAGCTTGACTACAGGAGTGAACACTGAAGCTTTCTTT. It encodes CASSLTTGVNTEAFF. The rearrangement joins TRBV5-1 to TRBJ1-1, with a possible D match to TRBD1 (5 bases). CDR3 length: 15 amino acids. Germline loops: CDR1 SGHRS, CDR2 YFSETQ. V lost 1 base to trimming and J lost 0 bases, with 10 bases between them.

The chain joins TRBV9 to TRBJ2-1, with D possibly matching TRBD2 (6 bases). The germline V gene encodes CDR1 SGDLS and CDR2 YYNGEE. This CDR3 region has 14 residues. Trimming took off 6 bases at V and 2 bases at J, with 12 bases between the two ends. The DNA of the CDR3 is TGTGCCAGCAAGGAGGGAGACACCTACAATGAGCAGTTCTTC. Amino acid sequence: CASKEGDTYNEQFF.

The chain recombines TRBV10-3 with TRBJ1-2; no clear D gene. V gave up 1 base and J gave up 0 bases, with 15 bases separating them. From germline, CDR1 is ENHRY and CDR2 SYGVKD. The CDR3 covers 17 residues. Written as DNA, the CDR3 is TGTGCCATCAGTGAGTTCGGGGAAAGAACATCTAACTATGGCTACACCTTC. Its translation: CAISEFGERTSNYGYTF.

V is TRBV18 and J is TRBJ1-4; D is perhaps TRBD1 (5 bases). Per the germline V gene, CDR1 is KGHSH and CDR2 is LQKENI. V gave up 2 bases and J gave up 9 bases, with 16 bases separating them. The CDR3 has 15 amino acids. CDR3 sequence (DNA): TGTGCCAGCTCACCATCAGGGTCGGGCGAAAAAAAACTGTTTTTT. Encoded protein: CASSPSGSGEKKLFF.

The chain employs TRBV13 and TRBJ2-7; tentatively, D is TRBD2 (5 bases). CDR1 and CDR2 from the germline V gene are PRHDT and FYEKMQ (reference sequence). Trimming shortened V by 4 bases and J by 1 base, and 8 bases separated the two germline ends. The CDR3 covers 13 residues. This CDR3 reads CASSSGISYEQYF. In nucleotides, the CDR3 is TGTGCCAGCAGCTCCGGGATATCCTACGAGCAGTACTTC.

The gene calls are TRBV6-5 and TRBJ1-1; D perhaps matches TRBD1 (5 bases). Germline CDR1 and CDR2: MNHEY and SVGAGI. This CDR3 contains 11 residues. Trimming took off 7 bases at V and 9 bases at J, with 12 bases between the two ends. CDR3 protein: CASTRDSQAFF. As DNA, the CDR3 is TGTGCCAGCACCAGAGACAGCCAAGCTTTCTTT.

The chain joins TRBV6-4 to TRBJ2-3, with D perhaps matching TRBD2 (6 bases). Germline V gene data show CDR1 as MRHNA and CDR2 as SNTAGT. The CDR3 runs to 16 residues. Trimming cost V 3 bases and J 7 bases, with 20 bases left between them. CDR3 residues: CASSEVSGVPGHTQYF. CDR3 DNA sequence: TGTGCCAGCAGTGAGGTCTCGGGAGTCCCGGGGCATACGCAGTATTTT.

This chain joins TRBV4-3 and TRBJ2-1; TRBD2 matches at 10 bases. V gave up 4 bases and J gave up 0 bases; unmatched junction bases: 12. The CDR3 is made up of 19 amino acids. Germline V gene data show CDR1 as LGHNA and CDR2 as YSLEER. The CDR3 DNA reads TGCGCCAGCAGCCCAGCGGGAGGGCGCCTGTTGAGCTCCTACAATGAGCAGTTCTTC. It specifies CASSPAGGRLLSSYNEQFF.

The chain carries TRBV9 and TRBJ1-1, with TRBD1 matching 11 bases. V was clipped by 5 bases and J by 4 bases; unmatched bases: 10. This CDR3 spans 16 amino acids. In germline, CDR1 is SGDLS, CDR2 YYNGEE. CDR3 sequence: CASSDGQGAGSTEAFF. The CDR3 DNA sequence: TGTGCCAGCAGTGATGGACAGGGGGCCGGGAGCACTGAAGCTTTCTTT.

J is TRBJ1-2 and V is TRBV3-1 (or the pseudogene TRBV3-2), with 7 positions matching TRBD1. The CDR3 runs 15 residues. The trim removed 8 bases at V and 1 base at J, leaving 10 bases unmatched. Germline V gives CDR1 LGHDT, CDR2 YNNKEL (reference sequence). CDR3 sequence: CASLHEGAYNYGYTF. The CDR3 region has the DNA TGTGCCAGCCTTCACGAGGGGGCGTATAACTATGGCTACACCTTC.